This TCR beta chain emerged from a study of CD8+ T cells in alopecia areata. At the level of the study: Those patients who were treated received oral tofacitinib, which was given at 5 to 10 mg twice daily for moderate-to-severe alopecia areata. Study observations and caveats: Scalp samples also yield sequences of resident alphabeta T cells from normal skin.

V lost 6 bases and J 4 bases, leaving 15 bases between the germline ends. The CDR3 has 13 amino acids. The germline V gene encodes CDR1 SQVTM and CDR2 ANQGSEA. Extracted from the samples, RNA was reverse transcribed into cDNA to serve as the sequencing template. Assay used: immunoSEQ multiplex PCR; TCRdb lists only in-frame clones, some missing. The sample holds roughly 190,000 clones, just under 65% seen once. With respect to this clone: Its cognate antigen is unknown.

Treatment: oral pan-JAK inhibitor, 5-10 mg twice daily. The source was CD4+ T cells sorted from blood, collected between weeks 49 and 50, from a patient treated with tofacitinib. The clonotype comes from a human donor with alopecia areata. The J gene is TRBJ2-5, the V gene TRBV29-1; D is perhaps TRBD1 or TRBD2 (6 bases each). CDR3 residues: CSVRGGTGETQYF. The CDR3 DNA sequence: TGCAGCGTGCGAGGGGGGACGGGAGAGACCCAGTACTTC.